This TCR beta chain was captured by sequencing in a study of T-cell memory formation after mild COVID-19. Study overall: The two donors had largely donor-specific TCR clusters. Study-level findings and limits: Whereas later expanders leaned CD4+, clones contracting day 15 to 85 showed a balanced CD4/CD8 makeup. CD4+ contracting clones were found mainly in CM and EM, and CD8+ ones in EMRA. Several responding clones turned up in pre-infection memory, indicating that cross-reactive memory may have taken part.

Comments on this clonotype: Its antigen remains unidentified.

TCRdb used MiXCR to reprocess the 5' RACE reads, holding one entry per CDR3 protein. The repertoire holds some 410,000 distinct CDR3 sequences, with less than 25% as singletons. Looked up from germline, CDR1 is SGHDT and CDR2 is YYEEEE. This CDR3 comprises 16 residues. Between the trimmed V and J ends, which lost 0 bases and 10 bases, there was a span of 20 bases. The clonotype comes from an adult woman who had mild COVID-19 (a few samples of this study predate the infection). Cell type and time point are not known. Material: PBMCs or a T cell subset sorted from them (not recorded which). The gene calls are TRBV5-6 and TRBJ2-1; tentative D call: TRBD2 (6 bases). CDR3 loop: CASSLEGRGNGREQFF. The CDR3, as DNA: TGTGCCAGCAGCTTGGAGGGCCGAGGGAATGGGAGGGAGCAGTTCTTC.